Described below is a single TCR beta chain sequence and its context. Its specificity is unknown. This specimen comes from a study of CD8 T cells in Susac syndrome. Overall study findings and caveats: The study acknowledged a relatively small number of individuals in its TCR sequencing and HLA analysis.

After extraction with the RNeasy kit, about 0.45 to 1 ug of the RNA was reverse transcribed using random hexamers. Amplification of TCR beta CDR3 across 54 Vbeta and 13 Jbeta was performed with immunoSEQ multiplex PCR. One entry per CDR3 protein results from TCRdb running MiXCR on the immunoSEQ multiplex PCR reads. The sample yields 95,000 to 150,000 distinct CDR3 sequences, around 94% seen once. Trimming cost V 6 bases and J 8 bases; bases outside gene matches: 7. This CDR3 has 15 residues. CDR1 and CDR2 from the germline V gene are LGHDT and YNNKEL (reference sequence). The genes are TRBV3-1 and TRBJ2-1, with TRBD2 identical over 13 bases. Sequenced material: CD4+ T cells from PBMCs. The receptor's source is a human donor in good health. The CDR3 DNA follows: TGTGCCAGCAGTTGGGCGGGACTAGCGGGATATGAGCAGTTCTTC. Protein: CASSWAGLAGYEQFF.